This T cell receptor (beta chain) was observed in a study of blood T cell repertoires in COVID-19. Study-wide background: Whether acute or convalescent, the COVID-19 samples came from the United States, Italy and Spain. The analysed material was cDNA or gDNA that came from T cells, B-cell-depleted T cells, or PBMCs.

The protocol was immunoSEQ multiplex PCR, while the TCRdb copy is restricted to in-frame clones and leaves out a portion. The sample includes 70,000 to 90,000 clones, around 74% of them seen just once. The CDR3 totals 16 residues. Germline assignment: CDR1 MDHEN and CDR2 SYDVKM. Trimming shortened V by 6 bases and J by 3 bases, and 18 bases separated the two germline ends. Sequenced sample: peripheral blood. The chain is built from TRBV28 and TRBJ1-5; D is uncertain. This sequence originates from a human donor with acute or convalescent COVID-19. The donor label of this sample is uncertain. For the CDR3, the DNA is TGTGCCAGCAGCCCCATAGGGAGGTCTAACAATCAGCCCCAGCATTTT. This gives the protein CASSPIGRSNNQPQHF.